Reported below is one TCR beta chain. The antigen is unknown. TCRdb recomputed calls from the 5' RACE reads with MiXCR, one row per CDR3 protein. This table holds about 260,000 distinct CDR3 sequences, roughly 5.2% found once. CDR3 length: 14 amino acids. Trimming shortened V by 3 bases and J by 1 base, and 7 bases separated the two germline ends. The V gene's germline CDR1 is LGHNT and CDR2 FRNRAP. The record originates from a study of T cells after yellow fever vaccination. Study-level information: Fractions containing few cells were prepared with SMART-Seq v4 Ultra Low Input.

Study results and caveats: Although most clonotypes did not, a small share appeared in both CD4 and CD8 compartments.

The chain combines TRBV12-5 with TRBJ1-5; no definite D call. The source is a man between 18 and 29 years old who received the YFV17D yellow fever vaccine. The input for sequencing was CD4+ T cells sorted from PBMCs, taken on the day of the yellow fever booster vaccination. CDR3 bases: TGTGCTAGTGGTTTAGTGGTAAGCAATCAGCCCCAGCATTTT. Translation gives CASGLVVSNQPQHF. The variable domain in full, completed from reference TRBV12-5 and TRBJ1-5, reads DARVTQTPRHKVTEMGQEVTMRCQPILGHNTVFWYRQTMMQGLELLAYFRNRAPLDDSGMPKDRFSAEMPDATLATLKIQPSEPRDSAVYFCASGLVVSNQPQHFGDGTRLSIL.